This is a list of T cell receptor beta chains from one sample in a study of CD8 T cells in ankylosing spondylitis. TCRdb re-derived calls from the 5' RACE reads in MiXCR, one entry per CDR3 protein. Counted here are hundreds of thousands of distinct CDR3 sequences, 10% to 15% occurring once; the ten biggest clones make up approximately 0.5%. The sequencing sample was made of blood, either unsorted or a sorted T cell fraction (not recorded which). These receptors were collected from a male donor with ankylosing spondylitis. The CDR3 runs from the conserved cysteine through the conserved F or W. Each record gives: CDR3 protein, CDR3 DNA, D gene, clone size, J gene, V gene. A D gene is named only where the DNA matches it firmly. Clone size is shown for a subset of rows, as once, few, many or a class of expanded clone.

CDR3 protein: CASSSRPNAYEQYF; CDR3 DNA: TGTGCCAGCAGTTCAAGGCCGAATGCCTACGAGCAGTACTTC; D gene: .; clone size: .; J gene: TRBJ2-7; V gene: TRBV12-3/TRBV12-4
CDR3 protein: CASSAGGSTEAFF; CDR3 DNA: TGTGCCAGCTCAGCAGGGGGTAGCACTGAAGCTTTCTTT; D gene: TRBD1; clone size: many; J gene: TRBJ1-1; V gene: TRBV18
CDR3 protein: CASSLSDGGPRGNEQFF; CDR3 DNA: TGTGCCAGCAGCTTAAGTGACGGGGGGCCCCGGGGGAATGAGCAGTTCTTC; D gene: .; clone size: .; J gene: TRBJ2-1; V gene: TRBV7-8
CDR3 protein: CASKGNRERLFF; CDR3 DNA: TGTGCCAGCAAGGGGAATAGGGAGAGACTGTTTTTT; D gene: .; clone size: few; J gene: TRBJ1-4; V gene: TRBV12-3/TRBV12-4
CDR3 protein: CASSSPTTGGKQYF; CDR3 DNA: TGTGCCAGCAGTTCCCCTACGACAGGGGGGAAGCAGTACTTC; D gene: TRBD1; clone size: few; J gene: TRBJ2-7; V gene: TRBV27
CDR3 protein: CASSVGTGDSPLHF; CDR3 DNA: TGTGCCAGCAGCGTGGGGACAGGGGACTCACCCCTCCACTTT; D gene: TRBD1; clone size: many; J gene: TRBJ1-6; V gene: TRBV9
CDR3 protein: CASSLGIGQGPQHF; CDR3 DNA: TGTGCCAGCAGCTTAGGGATAGGGCAGGGGCCCCAGCATTTT; D gene: .; clone size: many; J gene: TRBJ1-5; V gene: TRBV11-2
CDR3 protein: CASSVQGAVYNEQFF; CDR3 DNA: TGTGCCAGCAGCGTCCAAGGGGCAGTATACAATGAGCAGTTCTTC; D gene: .; clone size: .; J gene: TRBJ2-1; V gene: TRBV9
CDR3 protein: CASSQRENSPLHF; CDR3 DNA: TGCGCCAGCAGCCAACGGGAAAATTCACCCCTCCACTTT; D gene: .; clone size: .; J gene: TRBJ1-6; V gene: TRBV4-1
CDR3 protein: CSASPSYFSYEQYF; CDR3 DNA: TGCAGTGCTAGCCCTTCTTATTTCTCCTACGAGCAGTACTTC; D gene: .; clone size: many; J gene: TRBJ2-7; V gene: TRBV20-1
CDR3 protein: CASSPGQGYNQPQHF; CDR3 DNA: TGTGCCAGTAGTCCGGGACAGGGTTACAATCAGCCCCAGCATTTT; D gene: TRBD1; clone size: few; J gene: TRBJ1-5; V gene: TRBV19
CDR3 protein: CASSQTGWWETQYF; CDR3 DNA: TGTGCCAGCAGCCAGACAGGGTGGTGGGAGACCCAGTACTTC; D gene: TRBD1; clone size: few; J gene: TRBJ2-5; V gene: TRBV7-9
CDR3 protein: CATSDPRTGEQQPQHF; CDR3 DNA: TGTGCCACCAGTGATCCGAGGACAGGGGAGCAGCAGCCCCAGCATTTT; D gene: TRBD1; clone size: .; J gene: TRBJ1-5; V gene: TRBV24-1
CDR3 protein: CASIKRGPGDTQYF; CDR3 DNA: TGTGCCAGTATAAAGAGGGGGCCAGGGGATACGCAGTATTTT; D gene: TRBD1; clone size: .; J gene: TRBJ2-3; V gene: TRBV6-1
CDR3 protein: CASSQDGLKHGYTF; CDR3 DNA: TGTGCCAGCAGCCAAGATGGGCTGAAACATGGCTACACCTTC; D gene: .; clone size: few; J gene: TRBJ1-2; V gene: TRBV4-2
CDR3 protein: CSASGDADTQYF; CDR3 DNA: TGCAGTGCTAGCGGGGACGCAGATACGCAGTATTTT; D gene: .; clone size: few; J gene: TRBJ2-3; V gene: TRBV20-1
CDR3 protein: CSARDQSYTDTQYF; CDR3 DNA: TGCAGTGCTAGAGATCAAAGTTACACAGATACGCAGTATTTT; D gene: .; clone size: .; J gene: TRBJ2-3; V gene: TRBV20-1
CDR3 protein: CASSLLRRMNTEAFF; CDR3 DNA: TGTGCCAGCAGCTTGCTTCGGCGGATGAACACTGAAGCTTTCTTT; D gene: .; clone size: .; J gene: TRBJ1-1; V gene: TRBV11-2
CDR3 protein: CASSIVGGGADYEQYF; CDR3 DNA: TGTGCCAGCAGCATAGTAGGCGGGGGGGCGGACTACGAGCAGTACTTC; D gene: TRBD2; clone size: many; J gene: TRBJ2-7; V gene: TRBV7-2
CDR3 protein: CASREGGASYNEQFF; CDR3 DNA: TGTGCCAGCAGGGAGGGGGGGGCCTCCTACAATGAGCAGTTCTTC; D gene: .; clone size: .; J gene: TRBJ2-1; V gene: TRBV28
CDR3 protein: CASSAGTLISNEQFF; CDR3 DNA: TGTGCCAGCAGTGCCGGGACTCTGATATCGAATGAGCAGTTCTTC; D gene: .; clone size: .; J gene: TRBJ2-1; V gene: TRBV6-1
CDR3 protein: CASSPQREGRNEQFF; CDR3 DNA: TGTGCCAGCAGCCCTCAGCGGGAGGGAAGAAATGAGCAGTTCTTC; D gene: TRBD2; clone size: .; J gene: TRBJ2-1; V gene: TRBV11-2
CDR3 protein: CASDNYEQYF; CDR3 DNA: TGTGCCAGCGATAACTACGAGCAGTACTTC; D gene: .; clone size: few; J gene: TRBJ2-7; V gene: TRBV6-1
CDR3 protein: CASSSYRQVTGELFF; CDR3 DNA: TGTGCCAGCAGCTCATATCGGCAGGTCACCGGGGAGCTGTTTTTT; D gene: .; clone size: many; J gene: TRBJ2-2; V gene: TRBV7-6
CDR3 protein: CATSDSDGYNEQFF; CDR3 DNA: TGTGCCACCAGTGATTCGGACGGCTACAATGAGCAGTTCTTC; D gene: .; clone size: .; J gene: TRBJ2-1; V gene: TRBV24-1
CDR3 protein: CASSYSIGGGETEAFF; CDR3 DNA: TGTGCCAGCAGTTACTCGATAGGAGGGGGAGAGACTGAAGCTTTCTTT; D gene: .; clone size: few; J gene: TRBJ1-1; V gene: TRBV6-5
CDR3 protein: CASSGYREGSPLHF; CDR3 DNA: TGTGCCAGCAGTGGTTACAGGGAAGGTTCACCCCTCCACTTT; D gene: .; clone size: .; J gene: TRBJ1-6; V gene: TRBV28
CDR3 protein: CASSEGRDTQYF; CDR3 DNA: TGTGCCAGCAGCGAGGGGAGGGATACGCAGTATTTT; D gene: .; clone size: .; J gene: TRBJ2-3; V gene: TRBV9
CDR3 protein: CATMGEGLYHLEQFF; CDR3 DNA: TGTGCCACCATGGGGGAGGGCCTTTACCATCTTGAGCAGTTCTTC; D gene: TRBD2; clone size: .; J gene: TRBJ2-1; V gene: TRBV24-1
CDR3 protein: CASSRDSDWAETQYF; CDR3 DNA: TGTGCCAGCAGTCGGGACTCCGATTGGGCGGAGACCCAGTACTTC; D gene: .; clone size: few; J gene: TRBJ2-5; V gene: TRBV12-3/TRBV12-4
CDR3 protein: CASSTGLTYNEQFF; CDR3 DNA: TGTGCCAGCAGTACAGGGCTCACCTACAATGAGCAGTTCTTC; D gene: .; clone size: few; J gene: TRBJ2-1; V gene: TRBV6-2/TRBV6-3
CDR3 protein: CASILQGAGEAFF; CDR3 DNA: TGTGCCAGCATCCTACAGGGGGCGGGTGAAGCTTTCTTT; D gene: TRBD1; clone size: .; J gene: TRBJ1-1; V gene: TRBV2
CDR3 protein: CASSPTEARDNEQFF; CDR3 DNA: TGCGCCAGCAGCCCTACCGAGGCTAGAGACAATGAGCAGTTCTTC; D gene: .; clone size: many; J gene: TRBJ2-1; V gene: TRBV4-1
CDR3 protein: CSAAPTSGSTDTQYF; CDR3 DNA: TGCAGTGCCGCCCCCACTAGCGGAAGCACAGATACGCAGTATTTT; D gene: TRBD2; clone size: .; J gene: TRBJ2-3; V gene: TRBV20-1
CDR3 protein: CASRGQFYEQYF; CDR3 DNA: TGTGCCAGCAGGGGACAATTCTACGAGCAGTACTTC; D gene: .; clone size: few; J gene: TRBJ2-7; V gene: TRBV6-2/TRBV6-3
CDR3 protein: CASSYRETYNEQFF; CDR3 DNA: TGTGCCAGCAGTTACCGCGAGACCTACAATGAGCAGTTCTTC; D gene: .; clone size: few; J gene: TRBJ2-1; V gene: TRBV6-5
CDR3 protein: CASSVDVGLAYEQYF; CDR3 DNA: TGTGCCAGCAGCGTAGACGTGGGGTTGGCCTACGAGCAGTACTTC; D gene: .; clone size: .; J gene: TRBJ2-7; V gene: TRBV9
CDR3 protein: CSAPRLPRETQYF; CDR3 DNA: TGCAGTGCTCCTCGACTGCCGCGCGAGACCCAGTACTTC; D gene: .; clone size: .; J gene: TRBJ2-5; V gene: TRBV20-1
CDR3 protein: CASSLVRTSKGDTQYF; CDR3 DNA: TGTGCCAGCAGCTTAGTCAGGACTTCGAAAGGAGATACGCAGTATTTT; D gene: .; clone size: .; J gene: TRBJ2-3; V gene: TRBV7-9
CDR3 protein: CSVPGTSGSYEQYF; CDR3 DNA: TGCAGCGTTCCCGGGACTAGCGGGAGTTACGAGCAGTACTTC; D gene: TRBD2; clone size: many; J gene: TRBJ2-7; V gene: TRBV29-1
CDR3 protein: CSARDGKEIQETQYF; CDR3 DNA: TGCAGTGCTAGAGATGGGAAGGAAATCCAAGAGACCCAGTACTTC; D gene: .; clone size: few; J gene: TRBJ2-5; V gene: TRBV20-1
CDR3 protein: CAITRPGTEAQYF; CDR3 DNA: TGTGCCATCACCAGGCCGGGCACCGAAGCGCAGTACTTC; D gene: .; clone size: many; J gene: TRBJ2-7; V gene: TRBV10-3
CDR3 protein: CASSLLSGTPLWGYTF; CDR3 DNA: TGTGCCAGCAGTTTACTGTCAGGGACACCCCTCTGGGGCTACACCTTC; D gene: .; clone size: few; J gene: TRBJ1-2; V gene: TRBV12-3/TRBV12-4
CDR3 protein: CASSLVAVNTGELFF; CDR3 DNA: TGCGCCAGCAGCTTGGTAGCAGTGAACACCGGGGAGCTGTTTTTT; D gene: .; clone size: many; J gene: TRBJ2-2; V gene: TRBV5-1
CDR3 protein: CSATRQVGDQPQHF; CDR3 DNA: TGCAGTGCCACTAGACAGGTGGGCGATCAGCCCCAGCATTTT; D gene: .; clone size: many; J gene: TRBJ1-5; V gene: TRBV20-1
CDR3 protein: CASSPGQGAIPYFYNEQFF; CDR3 DNA: TGTGCCAGCTCACCAGGGCAGGGGGCGATCCCCTACTTCTACAATGAGCAGTTCTTC; D gene: TRBD1; clone size: .; J gene: TRBJ2-1; V gene: TRBV18
CDR3 protein: CASSQGLAGAGANVLTF; CDR3 DNA: TGCGCCAGCAGCCAAGGACTAGCGGGAGCTGGGGCCAACGTCCTGACTTTC; D gene: TRBD2; clone size: .; J gene: TRBJ2-6; V gene: TRBV5-1
CDR3 protein: CSARGLGGGRETQYF; CDR3 DNA: TGCAGTGCTAGAGGATTGGGGGGAGGACGAGAGACCCAGTACTTC; D gene: .; clone size: few; J gene: TRBJ2-5; V gene: TRBV20-1
CDR3 protein: CSALQGFGNQPQHF; CDR3 DNA: TGCAGTGCTTTACAGGGGTTCGGCAATCAGCCCCAGCATTTT; D gene: TRBD1; clone size: many; J gene: TRBJ1-5; V gene: TRBV20-1
CDR3 protein: CATSDLGTGVFQETQYF; CDR3 DNA: TGTGCCACCAGTGATTTGGGGACAGGGGTTTTCCAAGAGACCCAGTACTTC; D gene: TRBD1; clone size: .; J gene: TRBJ2-5; V gene: TRBV24-1
CDR3 protein: CSANRDGDTQYF; CDR3 DNA: TGCAGTGCTAACAGGGATGGAGATACGCAGTATTTT; D gene: .; clone size: .; J gene: TRBJ2-3; V gene: TRBV20-1
CDR3 protein: CSVDGTGLSGGEQYF; CDR3 DNA: TGCAGCGTTGATGGGACAGGGCTGTCTGGCGGCGAGCAGTACTTC; D gene: TRBD1; clone size: few; J gene: TRBJ2-7; V gene: TRBV29-1
CDR3 protein: CASRIGGAGNEQFF; CDR3 DNA: TGTGCCAGCAGAATAGGGGGGGCCGGGAATGAGCAGTTCTTC; D gene: .; clone size: many; J gene: TRBJ2-1; V gene: TRBV7-2